The source of this TCR beta chain is a study of persistence of HIV-infected CD4 T cells. Study observations and caveats: TCR analyses could not target the rare provirus-carrying CMV-responding cells.

The libraries were made with immunoSEQ version 4 in survey mode. Some clones are missing from TCRdb's copy, which holds only in-frame ones; the method was immunoSEQ multiplex PCR. Among 50,000 to 65,000 clones, approximately 75% were seen once, and the ten largest hold 1.7%. Germline V lookup: CDR1 SGHRS, CDR2 YFSETQ. This CDR3 is 14 amino acids long. Trimming shortened V by 1 base and J by 8 bases, and 13 bases separated the two germline ends. Cells were stimulated with overlapping HIV-1 Gag 15-mer peptides. Sorted nonresponding memory CD4+ T cells were CD40L-negative, CD69-negative, CD45RO-high. For around 18 hours, CD8-depleted PBMCs received anti-CD28/CD49d costimulation, a CD40-blocking antibody and enfuvirtide. Points on this clone: The antigen remains unidentified.

The sample consisted of CD4+ T cells sorted from PBMCs after roughly 18-hour stimulation, taken from a patient who received antiretroviral therapy. The receptor comes from an adult man with HIV who was CMV-seropositive. This sequence joins TRBV5-1 and TRBJ2-1, with D maybe TRBD2 (5 bases). The CDR3 nucleotides are TGCGCCAGCAGCTTGCAGGAGGTAGAGGATGAGCAGTTCTTC. This translates into CASSLQEVEDEQFF.